These 17 T cell receptor beta chains were sequenced from one sample in a study of CD8+ T cells in alopecia areata. Noted treatment: oral pan-JAK inhibitor, 5-10 mg twice daily. cDNA serving as the sequencing template came from extracted, reverse transcribed RNA. Clones were read by immunoSEQ multiplex PCR, and TCRdb kept only the in-frame ones, dropping some. The repertoire holds around 210,000 clones, with around three fifths as singletons. Material: CD4+ T cells sorted from blood, obtained at week 4, from a patient treated with tofacitinib. These receptors were obtained from a human donor with alopecia areata.

The chain has TRBV7-9 and TRBJ1-5, with D perhaps TRBD1 (6 bases). The V end was cut by 5 bases, the J end by 1 base, with 6 bases between. Germline V gene sequence: CDR1 SEHNR, CDR2 FQNEAQ (reference sequence). The CDR3 spans 13 residues. CDR3 in DNA: TGTGCCAGCAGCAGGGGGAGCAATCAGCCCCAGCATTTT. Translating it yields CASSRGSNQPQHF.

V is TRBV4-2 and J is TRBJ1-1; D gene unclear. This CDR3 is 13 amino acids long. Trimming removed 5 bases at V and 0 bases at J, with 7 bases between. Per the germline V gene, CDR1 is LGHNA and CDR2 is YNFKEQ. The CDR3 here is CASSLGVNTEAFF. CDR3 coding DNA: TGTGCCAGCAGCTTAGGAGTGAACACTGAAGCTTTCTTT.

V usage is TRBV4-1 and J usage is TRBJ2-5; 9 bases fit TRBD2. The germline CDR1 and CDR2 sequences are MGHRA and YSYEKL. The CDR3 is 15 residues long. Trimming removed 4 bases from V and 1 base from J; junction bases left unmatched: 4. The CDR3: CASSLTSGRQETQYF. DNA of the CDR3: TGCGCCAGCAGCCTCACTAGCGGGCGCCAAGAGACCCAGTACTTC.

This chain joins TRBV30 and TRBJ2-7; D is perhaps TRBD2 (5 bases). Trimming cost V 5 bases and J 6 bases, with 14 bases left between them. This CDR3 comprises 12 residues. Germline V lookup: CDR1 GTSNPN, CDR2 SVGIG (reference sequence). The CDR3 here is CAWADSAGEQYF. In DNA, the CDR3 is TGTGCCTGGGCGGACTCGGCGGGCGAGCAGTACTTC.

The chain links TRBV7-9 to TRBJ2-3; 7 bases align to TRBD1. V lost 3 bases, J lost 3 bases, and 3 bases stayed unmatched. The CDR3 loop spans 14 amino acids. Germline CDR1 and CDR2: SEHNR and FQNEAQ (reference sequence). CDR3 DNA: TGTGCCAGCAGCTTCGGACAGGAAACAGATACGCAGTATTTT. It encodes CASSFGQETDTQYF.

CDR3 region: CASSFWGTSTDTQYF. The CDR3 bases are TGTGCCAGCAGCTTCTGGGGCACTAGCACAGATACGCAGTATTTT. This sequence joins TRBV7-9 and TRBJ2-3; D is perhaps TRBD1 (5 bases). This CDR3 is 15 amino acids long. Germline V lookup: CDR1 SEHNR, CDR2 FQNEAQ (reference sequence). Deletions cut 3 bases from V and 0 bases from J, with 10 bases between.

The table lists this clone with a count of one. This rearrangement joins TRBV30 to TRBJ1-3; the D is unclear. CDR1 is GTSNPN, CDR2 SVGIG, per germline (reference sequence). The V and J ends lost 5 bases and 3 bases respectively, with 8 bases between them. The CDR3 contains 12 residues. CDR3 amino acids: CAWGDLGNTIYF. CDR3 in DNA: TGTGCCTGGGGAGACCTTGGAAACACCATATATTTT. The full variable domain, in which reference TRBV30 and TRBJ1-3 provide the parts outside the CDR3, is SQTIHQWPATLVQPVGSPLSLECTVEGTSNPNLYWYRQAAGRGLQLLFYSVGIGQISSEVPQNLSASRPQDRQFILSSKKLLLSDSGFYLCAWGDLGNTIYFGEGSWLTVV.

As regards this clone: A much larger clone differs from this one at a single base, so this may be a read error. This chain joins TRBV11-3 and TRBJ2-6, with D uncertain. The CDR3 spans 13 residues. The V end lost 3 bases, the J end lost 2 bases, and 2 bases lay between the germline ends. Germline-derived CDR1 and CDR2 are SGHNT and YENEEA. CDR3: CASSFAGANVLTF. Written as DNA, the CDR3 is TGTGCCAGCAGCTTCGCTGGGGCCAACGTCCTGACTTTC.

This clone occurred a few times. The chain couples TRBV11-3 to TRBJ1-3, with D hard to call. The V and J ends lost 5 bases and 8 bases respectively, with 10 bases between them. The V gene's germline CDR1 is SGHNT and CDR2 YENEEA. The CDR3 contains 12 residues. The DNA of the CDR3 is TGTGCCAGCAGCGGCGGTGGGGACACCATATATTTT. This encodes CASSGGGDTIYF. Supplemented by reference TRBV11-3 and TRBJ1-3, the full variable domain reads EAGVVQSPRYKIIEKKQPVAFWCNPISGHNTLYWYLQNLGQGPELLIRYENEEAVDDSQLPKDRFSAERLKGVDSTLKIQPAELGDSAVYLCASSGGGDTIYFGEGSWLTVV.

The rearrangement joins TRBV29-1 to TRBJ1-1; 7 bases fit TRBD1. V was pared by 3 bases and J by 5 bases, with 9 bases of the junction left unmatched. The CDR3 is made up of 14 amino acids. Germline lookup yields CDR1 SQVTM and CDR2 ANQGSEA. The CDR3, as DNA: TGCAGCGTTGAGGGGAGAGGGGGCCGGACTGAAGCTTTCTTT. It specifies CSVEGRGGRTEAFF.

The rearrangement joins TRBV29-1 to TRBJ2-6; D remains ambiguous. The germline V and J ends were trimmed by 6 bases and 0 bases, with 9 bases remaining between them. CDR3 size: 14 residues. In germline, CDR1 is SQVTM, CDR2 ANQGSEA. The chain's CDR3 is CSVPVPSGANVLTF. CDR3 coding DNA: TGCAGCGTGCCCGTGCCCTCTGGGGCCAACGTCCTGACTTTC.

The chain carries TRBV30 and TRBJ1-6; D remains ambiguous. The germline V gene encodes CDR1 GTSNPN and CDR2 SVGIG (reference sequence). This CDR3 has 14 amino acids. Trimming pared 4 bases from V and 9 bases from J, leaving 16 bases between. This CDR3 is CAWKVSGSGSPLHF. The CDR3 coding sequence is TGTGCCTGGAAAGTTTCGGGTTCTGGTTCACCCCTCCACTTT.

The chain carries TRBV2 and TRBJ2-7; possibly TRBD1 for D (6 bases). This CDR3 comprises 13 residues. The germline gives CDR1 SNHLY, CDR2 FYNNEI. Deletions cut 6 bases from V and 1 base from J, with 10 bases between. The CDR3 protein is CASSYRDSYEQYF. CDR3 coding DNA: TGTGCCAGCAGCTACAGGGATTCCTACGAGCAGTACTTC.

In DNA form, the CDR3 reads TGTGCCAGCAGCTTTACCGGGACAGGGGGCTGGAGCAATCAGCCCCAGCATTTT. Protein: CASSFTGTGGWSNQPQHF. The chain recombines TRBV7-9 with TRBJ1-5; 12 nucleotides line up with TRBD1. The V gene end was trimmed by 3 bases and the J gene end by 1 base; junction bases not matched to a gene: 7. This CDR3 comprises 18 residues. Germline V gene data show CDR1 as SEHNR and CDR2 as FQNEAQ (reference sequence).

This rearrangement joins TRBV4-1 to TRBJ1-1, with D uncertain. This CDR3 spans 11 amino acids. V was shortened by 8 bases and J by 0 bases, with 4 bases between the two germline ends. Germline-derived CDR1 and CDR2 are MGHRA and YSYEKL. The CDR3: CASSLNTEAFF. Written as DNA, the CDR3 is TGCGCCAGCTCCTTGAACACTGAAGCTTTCTTT.

This clone showed up just a few times. V and J are TRBV30 and TRBJ1-6; D is unclear. Germline V lookup: CDR1 GTSNPN, CDR2 SVGIG (reference sequence). The CDR3 sequence is 13 residues long. Trimming removed 3 bases at V and 3 bases at J, with 6 bases between. The CDR3 loop reads CAWRGSYNSPLHF. For the CDR3, the DNA is TGTGCCTGGAGAGGCAGCTATAATTCACCCCTCCACTTT.

The count of this clone is one. The rearrangement links TRBV30 to TRBJ2-5, with TRBD1 matching over 7 bases. The CDR3 has 12 residues. The V and J ends lost 3 bases and 5 bases, in that order; junction bases with no gene match: 3. The V gene's germline CDR1 is GTSNPN and CDR2 SVGIG (reference sequence). The DNA of the CDR3 is TGTGCCTGGAGATTGACAGGGGAGACCCAGTACTTC. The encoded protein is CAWRLTGETQYF.